The 30 T cell receptor beta chains below come from one sample, sequenced in a study of B cell selection in AIRE deficiency (dated by TCRdb to between 2019 and 2020). Library preparation used the immunoSEQ multiplex PCR assay. Imported from immuneACCESS, the table was reduced by TCRdb to in-frame sequences with V and J called. These copies leave out some clones; in studies compared against another copy, an unresolved V gene accounts for under half, and the cause of the remainder is not known. The sample table lists about 26,000 clones, 92% of them with a count of one. About 1% of the sample rests with the top ten. CD4+CD25hiCD127low/negative cells were sorted as the regulatory T cell population. The sample was CD4+CD25+ Tregs sorted from PBMCs. All receptors derive from a human donor in good health.

This clone appeared a few times. The chain couples TRBV7-9 to TRBJ2-7; the match to TRBD1 covers 8 bases. This CDR3 spans 14 amino acids. V was clipped by 3 bases and J by 4 bases; unmatched bases: 5. Per the germline V gene, CDR1 is SEHNR and CDR2 is FQNEAQ (reference sequence). This chain's CDR3 is CASSLDRASYEQYF. As DNA, the CDR3 is TGTGCCAGCAGCTTGGACAGGGCTTCTTACGAGCAGTACTTC. Combining the CDR3 with reference TRBV7-9 and TRBJ2-7 gives the whole variable domain DTGVSQNPRHKITKRGQNVTFRCDPISEHNRLYWYRQTLGQGPEFLTYFQNEAQLEKSRLLSDRFSAERPKGSFSTLEIQRTEQGDSAMYLCASSLDRASYEQYFGPGTRLTVT.

The rearrangement joins TRBV9 to TRBJ2-5; D not resolved. V dropped 3 bases and J dropped 9 bases, with 15 bases sitting between them. This CDR3 spans 13 amino acids. Germline values: CDR1 SGDLS, CDR2 YYNGEE. The CDR3 loop is CASSETLGGPQYF. CDR3 sequence (DNA): TGTGCCAGCAGCGAGACCCTGGGTGGGCCCCAGTACTTC.

The chain uses TRBV28 and TRBJ1-2; 7 nucleotides agree with TRBD1. The germline V gene encodes CDR1 MDHEN and CDR2 SYDVKM. V dropped 6 bases and J dropped 4; count of bases not matched to a gene: 5. This CDR3 has 13 residues. DNA for the CDR3: TGTGCCAGCAGCACCGCAGGGGGCTATGGCTACACCTTC. Translated, it gives CASSTAGGYGYTF.

This clone was seen just once. The chain recombines TRBV9 with TRBJ1-3; possibly TRBD1 for D (5 bases). Trimming pared 0 bases from V and 2 bases from J, leaving 15 bases between. Per the germline V gene, CDR1 is SGDLS and CDR2 is YYNGEE. The CDR3 is 17 amino acids. CDR3 DNA: TGTGCCAGCAGCGTAGGAATGGGGCGCCGGGCTGGAAACACCATATATTTT. Translating gives CASSVGMGRRAGNTIYF.

V is TRBV7-9 and J is TRBJ2-2; 7 positions agree with TRBD1. Germline values: CDR1 SEHNR, CDR2 FQNEAQ (reference sequence). CDR3 length equals 19 residues. Trimming at V came to 5 bases and at J to 0 bases, leaving 15 bases not matched to a gene. Here the CDR3 DNA reads TGTGCCAGCAGCCACCTCATAGCTCGACAGGGCGCGAACACCGGGGAGCTGTTTTTT. Translation: CASSHLIARQGANTGELFF. Using reference TRBV7-9 and TRBJ2-2 for the parts outside the CDR3, the full variable domain is DTGVSQNPRHKITKRGQNVTFRCDPISEHNRLYWYRQTLGQGPEFLTYFQNEAQLEKSRLLSDRFSAERPKGSFSTLEIQRTEQGDSAMYLCASSHLIARQGANTGELFFGEGSRLTVL.

The J gene is TRBJ2-5, the V gene TRBV6-4; 9 nucleotides line up with TRBD1. The CDR3 contains 16 residues. With 4 bases clipped from V and 3 bases from J, the junction kept 9 bases outside the gene matches. Germline V lookup: CDR1 MRHNA, CDR2 SNTAGT. CDR3 loop: CASSGGQGRLEETQYF. CDR3 DNA sequence: TGTGCCAGCAGTGGCGGACAGGGGCGCTTGGAAGAGACCCAGTACTTC.

This chain uses TRBV6-1 with TRBJ1-1; 7 nucleotides align to TRBD1. Looked up from germline, CDR1 is MNHNS and CDR2 is SASEGT. V lost 5 bases to trimming and J lost 5 bases; unmatched junction nucleotides: 8. The length of the CDR3 is 14 residues. The CDR3 DNA is TGTGCCAGCAGTCTCACAGGGGTTGGGACTGAAGCTTTCTTT. Amino acids: CASSLTGVGTEAFF.

This chain joins TRBV2 and TRBJ2-1; maybe TRBD2 (5 bases). The ends were cut back, 8 bases at V and 10 bases at J, with 12 bases in the middle. The CDR3 totals 11 residues. Germline-derived CDR1 and CDR2 are SNHLY and FYNNEI. The CDR3 DNA follows: TGTGCCAGCGCAACTAGTTGGGAGCAGTTCTTC. Translation: CASATSWEQFF. Supplemented by reference TRBV2 and TRBJ2-1, the full variable domain reads EPEVTQTPSHQVTQMGQEVILRCVPISNHLYFYWYRQILGQKVEFLVSFYNNEISEKSEIFDDQFSVERPDGSNFTLKIRSTKLEDSAMYFCASATSWEQFFGPGTRLTVL.

The chain couples TRBV9 to TRBJ2-1; 11 positions agree with TRBD2. Germline loops: CDR1 SGDLS, CDR2 YYNGEE. The V and J ends lost 3 bases and 7 bases, in that order; junction bases with no gene match: 6. The CDR3 contains 15 residues. In DNA form, the CDR3 reads TGTGCCAGCAGCGAGATAGCGGGGGGGCCGAATGAGCAGTTCTTC. Amino acids: CASSEIAGGPNEQFF.

V and J are TRBV11-1 and TRBJ1-1, with D possibly being TRBD1 (5 bases). Looked up from germline, CDR1 is SGHAT and CDR2 is FQDESV (reference sequence). The V end was cut by 1 base, the J end by 1 base, with 10 bases between. The CDR3 consists of 15 residues. The CDR3 nucleotides read TGTGCCAGCAGCTTAGGGGGGAGGTGGAACACTGAAGCTTTCTTT. This gives the protein CASSLGGRWNTEAFF. Combining the CDR3 with reference TRBV11-1 and TRBJ1-1 gives the whole variable domain EAEVAQSPRYKITEKSQAVAFWCDPISGHATLYWYRQILGQGPELLVQFQDESVVDDSQLPKDRFSAERLKGVDSTLKIQPAELGDSAMYLCASSLGGRWNTEAFFGQGTRLTVV.

This chain uses TRBV7-2 with TRBJ1-2; no definite D call. Germline values: CDR1 SGHTA, CDR2 FQGNSA. This CDR3 region has 15 residues. Between the trimmed V and J ends, which lost 5 bases and 4 bases, there was a span of 17 bases. This chain's CDR3 is CASSPGGSNRYGYTF. The CDR3, as DNA: TGTGCCAGCAGCCCCGGTGGTAGCAACCGCTATGGCTACACCTTC.

The chain couples TRBV7-9 to TRBJ2-1; no definite D call. V lost 2 bases and J lost 9, with 11 bases in between. CDR3 size: 13 residues. Germline V CDR1 and CDR2: SEHNR, FQNEAQ (reference sequence). The CDR3 here is CASSLYSDTEQFF. CDR3 nucleotide sequence: TGTGCCAGCAGCTTATATAGTGATACTGAGCAGTTCTTC.

J is TRBJ2-1 and V is TRBV12-1; the table assigns TRBD2, which was not confirmed against the DNA. TRBV12-1 is listed as a pseudogene. The CDR3 consists of 16 residues. As DNA, the CDR3 is TGTGCCAGCAGCTTGGAAGGACTAGCGGTTTACAATGAGCAGTTCTTC. Protein: CASSLEGLAVYNEQFF.

The chain has TRBV7-9 and TRBJ1-1, with D possibly TRBD1 on 5 matching bases. V gave up 5 bases and J gave up 4 bases, with 17 bases separating them. The CDR3 contains 15 residues. Germline V gene data show CDR1 as SEHNR and CDR2 as FQNEAQ (reference sequence). The CDR3 protein is CASSPSAGWSTEAFF. CDR3 nucleotide sequence: TGTGCCAGCAGCCCCAGTGCAGGGTGGTCCACTGAAGCTTTCTTT.

CDR3 protein: CASSIASLGGELFF. CDR3 DNA sequence: TGTGCCAGTAGTATCGCGTCCCTCGGCGGGGAGCTGTTTTTT. The chain couples TRBV19 to TRBJ2-2, with D unresolved. The CDR3 has 14 residues. Germline V gives CDR1 LNHDA, CDR2 SQIVND (reference sequence). Trimming stripped 3 bases from V and 7 bases from J, with 12 bases between.

This chain links TRBV20-1 with TRBJ2-7, with D unresolved. Germline V gene data show CDR1 as DFQATT and CDR2 as SNEGSKA (reference sequence). The V gene lost 0 bases and the J gene lost 2 bases, with 2 bases spanning the gap. The CDR3 runs 11 residues. Here the CDR3 DNA reads TGCAGTGCTAGAGAAGCCTACGAGCAGTACTTC. Protein: CSAREAYEQYF.

This clone came up once. The chain uses TRBV19 and TRBJ2-6; possibly TRBD2 for D (5 bases). The germline V gene has CDR1 LNHDA and CDR2 SQIVND (reference sequence). The V and J ends lost 7 bases and 0 bases respectively, with 19 bases between them. The CDR3 is 18 residues long. The DNA for the CDR3 is TGTGCCAGTAATCAGCGGCAGACGATTTACTCTGGGGCCAACGTCCTGACTTTC. Translating it yields CASNQRQTIYSGANVLTF.

The chain uses TRBV5-5 and TRBJ2-7; a possible D gene is TRBD1 (5 bases). Trimming removed 4 bases at V and 6 bases at J, with 17 bases between. In germline, CDR1 is SGHKS, CDR2 YYEKEE (reference sequence). The CDR3 runs 14 residues. CDR3 loop: CASSLLGQGGEQYF. CDR3 nucleotide sequence: TGTGCCAGCAGCCTCCTGGGGCAGGGTGGCGAGCAGTACTTC.

This chain links TRBV6-6 with TRBJ1-6; TRBD1 aligns across 9 bases. The J segment lost 11 bases and the V segment lost 2 bases, leaving 10 bases of the junction unmatched. The germline gives CDR1 MNHNY, CDR2 SVGAGI (reference sequence). The CDR3 spans 16 residues. CDR3 sequence: CASSYTGQGPWAPLHF. In nucleotides, the CDR3 is TGTGCCAGCAGTTACACGGGACAGGGCCCCTGGGCACCCCTCCACTTT.

The chain combines TRBV9 with TRBJ2-7; 7 bases match TRBD1. Germline CDR1 and CDR2: SGDLS and YYNGEE. V gave up 0 bases and J gave up 6 bases; unmatched junction bases: 3. The CDR3 has 13 amino acids. The CDR3 DNA sequence: TGTGCCAGCAGCGTAGTATGGACAGGCGAGCAGTACTTC. As protein: CASSVVWTGEQYF.

The chain employs TRBV10-2 and TRBJ2-5, with D unresolved. Germline V gene data show CDR1 as WSHSY and CDR2 as SAAADI. V was pared by 3 bases and J by 3 bases, with 14 bases between. The CDR3 is 15 residues long. The CDR3 region has the DNA TGCGCCAGCAGTGACCTCGGCGGCGTAAAAGAGACCCAGTACTTC. It encodes CASSDLGGVKETQYF.

The gene calls are TRBV9 and TRBJ2-1, with TRBD1 matching over 7 bases. The CDR3 sequence is 15 residues long. Germline CDR1 and CDR2: SGDLS and YYNGEE. V lost 4 bases and J lost 8; bases outside the gene matches: 12. The CDR3 here is CASSPRGQTRDEQFF. The CDR3 DNA follows: TGTGCCAGCAGCCCGAGGGGACAGACTCGGGATGAGCAGTTCTTC.

V is TRBV9 and J is TRBJ2-1, with D possibly matching TRBD1 (5 bases). CDR1 and CDR2 from the germline V gene are SGDLS and YYNGEE. Trimming stripped 2 bases from V and 3 bases from J, with 12 bases between. The CDR3 covers 15 residues. This CDR3 is CASSVVDSYYNEQFF. In nucleotides, the CDR3 is TGTGCCAGCAGCGTGGTAGACAGTTACTACAATGAGCAGTTCTTC.

V usage is TRBV5-4 and J usage is TRBJ2-5, with 9 positions matching TRBD2. V gave up 5 bases and J gave up 1 base; unmatched junction bases: 6. CDR1 and CDR2 from the germline V gene are SGHNT and YYREEE (reference sequence). The CDR3 length is 15 residues. The CDR3 DNA sequence: TGTGCCAGCAGTGGGACTAGCAGGGTCCAAGAGACCCAGTACTTC. It translates to CASSGTSRVQETQYF.

The V and J genes are TRBV5-1 and TRBJ2-1, with 7 bases aligning to TRBD2. V trimming: 1 base; J trimming: 0 bases; junction bases outside the gene matches: 4. Germline CDR1 is SGHRS and CDR2 is YFSETQ. The CDR3 has 16 residues. CDR3 bases: TGCGCCAGCAGCTTGTTCGCGGGGGTCTCCTACAATGAGCAGTTCTTC. Protein product: CASSLFAGVSYNEQFF.

The V call is TRBV5-1, the J call TRBJ2-7; weak D call: TRBD2 (5 bases). V was clipped by 3 bases and J by 5 bases, with 18 bases between them. CDR3 length equals 15 residues. Germline V lookup: CDR1 SGHRS, CDR2 YFSETQ. The CDR3 loop is CASSWSDRISDEQYF. The CDR3 region has the DNA TGCGCCAGCAGCTGGAGTGATAGGATTAGCGACGAGCAGTACTTC.

The chain carries TRBV2 and TRBJ1-5, with D hard to call. The CDR3 is 13 amino acids. Germline CDR1 reads SNHLY; CDR2 reads FYNNEI. Between the trimmed V and J ends, which lost 6 bases and 4 bases, there was a span of 10 bases. The CDR3 loop is CASSQLENQPQHF. In DNA, the CDR3 is TGTGCCAGCAGCCAGTTAGAAAATCAGCCCCAGCATTTT. Full variable domain (outside the CDR3, taken from reference TRBV2 and TRBJ1-5): EPEVTQTPSHQVTQMGQEVILRCVPISNHLYFYWYRQILGQKVEFLVSFYNNEISEKSEIFDDQFSVERPDGSNFTLKIRSTKLEDSAMYFCASSQLENQPQHFGDGTRLSIL.

The chain has TRBV30 and TRBJ2-3, with D possibly matching TRBD2 (5 bases). Trimming removed 4 bases from V and 2 bases from J, with 13 bases in between. CDR3 length: 14 residues. The V gene's germline CDR1 is GTSNPN and CDR2 SVGIG (reference sequence). The CDR3 loop reads CAWIRGTNTDTQYF. The CDR3 DNA follows: TGTGCCTGGATCCGGGGAACCAACACAGATACGCAGTATTTT.

V gene TRBV29-1 combines with J gene TRBJ2-1; D remains unclear. V shed 8 bases and J shed 0 bases, with 11 bases lying between them. The CDR3 has 13 residues. Germline-derived CDR1 and CDR2 are SQVTM and ANQGSEA. The CDR3 bases are TGCAGCTTCCAACAGAGCTCCTACAATGAGCAGTTCTTC. Protein: CSFQQSSYNEQFF.

The CDR3 DNA follows: TGTGCCATCAGTGACTGGGACAGTACTAACTATGGCTACACCTTC. Translation gives CAISDWDSTNYGYTF. The J gene is TRBJ1-2, the V gene TRBV10-3, with 7 bases identical to TRBD1. This CDR3 contains 15 residues. CDR1 and CDR2 from the germline V gene are ENHRY and SYGVKD. V shed 3 bases, J shed 0 bases, and the junction held 4 bases outside the gene matches.